Listed below are T cell receptor beta chains from one sample, sequenced in a study of blood T cell repertoires in COVID-19. This table comes from immunoSEQ multiplex PCR, and its TCRdb copy is limited to in-frame clones, with some not included. This table holds 20,000 to 30,000 clones, about nine tenths found once. What was sequenced was peripheral blood. These receptors were obtained from a human donor in a cohort sampled during active COVID-19. Both conserved end residues are part of each CDR3. A D gene is named only where the DNA matches it firmly. Some rows mark clone size as missing; the rest say once, few, many or name a class of expanded clone.

>.|TRBD1|14|TRBV20-1|TRBJ1-1
TGCAGTGCTAGTGGCGGGACAGGGAACACTGAAGCTTTCTTT
CSASGGTGNTEAFF
>.|.|14|TRBV9|TRBJ2-7
TGTGCCAGCAGCGTAGCCCCGACAGGACCCGAGCAGTACTTC
CASSVAPTGPEQYF
>.|.|13|TRBV24-1|TRBJ1-2
TGTGCCACCAGTGATTACCCCAGATATGGCTACACCTTC
CATSDYPRYGYTF
>once|TRBD2|14|TRBV7-3|TRBJ2-3
TGTGCCAGCAGCCCGGGACTATCGTCGGATACGCAGTATTTT
CASSPGLSSDTQYF
>.|.|16|TRBV10-3|TRBJ1-3
TGTGCCATCAGTGGGTCCCCGGGGGGGATTGTCGGCACCATATATTTT
CAISGSPGGIVGTIYF
>.|.|16|TRBV10-1|TRBJ2-3
TGCGCCAGCAGTGAGTCCTGGGGGCGCGGGACAGATACGCAGTATTTT
CASSESWGRGTDTQYF
>.|TRBD1|17|TRBV4-2|TRBJ1-1
TGTGCCAGCAGCCAAGGGGGACAGGGATTAAAGAACACTGAAGCTTTCTTT
CASSQGGQGLKNTEAFF
>.|TRBD2|15|TRBV3-1/TRBV3-2|TRBJ2-1
TGTGCCAGCAGCCAAGCGGCTAGCGGGAGGGATGAGCAGTTCTTC
CASSQAASGRDEQFF
>medium-sized|TRBD2|17|TRBV6-2/TRBV6-3|TRBJ2-1
TGTGCCAGCAGTTACTCGCCGCCGGGGGGGCTCTACAATGAGCAGTTCTTC
CASSYSPPGGLYNEQFF
>.|TRBD1|15|TRBV7-2|TRBJ2-1
TGTGCCAGCAGCTTCGACAGGGGGATGACGAATGAGCAGTTCTTC
CASSFDRGMTNEQFF
>.|TRBD1|16|TRBV5-1|TRBJ2-3
TGCGCCAGCAGCTTGGGAGGGGGACAGGGCACAGATACGCAGTATTTT
CASSLGGGQGTDTQYF
>.|TRBD1|14|TRBV29-1|TRBJ2-1
TGCAGCGTTCCCGACAGGGTAGCGTACAATGAGCAGTTCTTC
CSVPDRVAYNEQFF
>few|.|15|TRBV2|TRBJ1-3
TGTGCCAGCAGTGGACAGGACGAGCCTGGAAACACCATATATTTT
CASSGQDEPGNTIYF
>.|TRBD2|17|TRBV5-8|TRBJ2-2
TGTGCCAGCAGCTCGGGAGGGAGAAACAGGGTCACCGGGGAGCTGTTTTTT
CASSSGGRNRVTGELFF
>.|TRBD1|15|TRBV11-3|TRBJ2-1
TGTGCCAGCAGCCGAGGGGGCTGGGGGTACAATGAGCAGTTCTTC
CASSRGGWGYNEQFF
>.|TRBD1|14|TRBV10-2|TRBJ1-2
TGCGCCAGCAGCCGGGACAGGGTTCTATCCGGCTACACCTTC
CASSRDRVLSGYTF
>once|.|14|TRBV19|TRBJ2-2
TGTGCCAGTAGTAGGACTGGGAACACCGGGGAGCTGTTTTTT
CASSRTGNTGELFF
>.|.|15|TRBV27|TRBJ1-4
TGTGCCAGCACCCGGACAGATCGGTTAGGGGAAAAACTGTTTTTT
CASTRTDRLGEKLFF
>once|.|13|TRBV2|TRBJ1-1
TGTGCCAGCAGTTTACAGGGGAACACTGAAGCTTTCTTT
CASSLQGNTEAFF
>.|.|15|TRBV11-2|TRBJ1-1
TGTGCCAGCAGCCCAGTGCGGGGGCGCGGCACTGAAGCTTTCTTT
CASSPVRGRGTEAFF
>.|.|13|TRBV29-1|TRBJ1-1
TGCAGCGCCTTGGTAGTAGTGAACACTGAAGCTTTCTTT
CSALVVVNTEAFF
>.|.|15|TRBV2|TRBJ1-6
TGTGCCAGCAGGAAACAAACAGGGAGGGATTCACCCCTCCACTTT
CASRKQTGRDSPLHF
>.|.|15|TRBV7-9|TRBJ2-2
TGTGCCAGCAGCTTCGGGGGTCCGCAAACCGGGGAGCTGTTTTTT
CASSFGGPQTGELFF
>.|TRBD2|16|TRBV4-2|TRBJ2-1
TGTGCCAGCAGCCACCTAGCGGGGGGGATTAGGAATGAGCAGTTCTTC
CASSHLAGGIRNEQFF
>.|TRBD2|18|TRBV6-6|TRBJ2-2
TGTGCCAGCAGTCCTCACCCACTAGCGGGGGCCCCCACCGGGGAGCTGTTTTTT
CASSPHPLAGAPTGELFF
>.|TRBD1|20|TRBV27|TRBJ2-1
TGTGCCAGCAGTTTAATCGAGTTGATGTTTGGCGCAGGGGGTGGCGATGAGCAGTTCTTC
CASSLIELMFGAGGGDEQFF
>.|TRBD2|15|TRBV6-5|TRBJ2-1
TGTGCCAGCAGTTCAAGCGGGGGGCCCTACAATGAGCAGTTCTTC
CASSSSGGPYNEQFF
>.|.|16|TRBV27|TRBJ2-2
TGTGCCAGCCAGCACCCCTTTACAGGGACAACCGGGGAGCTGTTTTTT
CASQHPFTGTTGELFF
>.|TRBD1|15|TRBV9|TRBJ2-5
TGTGCCAGCAGCCCCCTCTCAGGGGGACAAGAGACCCAGTACTTC
CASSPLSGGQETQYF
>.|TRBD1|15|TRBV4-2|TRBJ2-7
TGTGCCAGCAGCCAAGAAGGGGGCGTGACGGTCCAGCAGTACTTC
CASSQEGGVTVQQYF
>.|TRBD1|14|TRBV29-1|TRBJ1-4
TGCAGCGCTGTGGACAGGGGGTCTGATGAAAAACTGTTTTTT
CSAVDRGSDEKLFF
>.|.|14|TRBV3-1/TRBV3-2|TRBJ2-1
TGTGCCAGCAGCCCGTCACTAGCATACAATGAGCAGTTCTTC
CASSPSLAYNEQFF
>.|TRBD1|16|TRBV5-5|TRBJ1-5
TGTGCCAGCAGCCTTCGACAGGGGGCGGGCAATCAGCCCCAGCATTTT
CASSLRQGAGNQPQHF